This T cell receptor beta chain stems from a study of liver allograft versus peripheral blood T cells. Study overall: The authors compared T cell receptor repertoires in transplanted livers with those in the peripheral blood of recipients.

The study's findings and limits: Differences were reported between the T cell receptor repertoires inside liver allografts and those that were detected in peripheral blood.

With respect to this clonotype: Its antigen is unknown.

TCRdb redid the calling of the reads with MiXCR, one entry per CDR3 protein. The repertoire holds fewer than 4,000 distinct CDR3 sequences, with more than 14% as singletons. This CDR3 comprises 15 residues. Per the germline V gene, CDR1 is SGHRS and CDR2 is YFSETQ. The trim removed 4 bases at V and 8 bases at J, leaving 8 bases unmatched. This clonotype was sampled from a human patient who had a liver transplant. Part of the T cells may come from the graft donor. This chain links TRBV5-1 with TRBJ2-1; TRBD2 matches 11 bases. The CDR3 protein is CASSRLLAGADEQFF. CDR3 nucleotides: TGCGCCAGCAGCCGATTACTAGCGGGAGCGGATGAGCAGTTCTTC.